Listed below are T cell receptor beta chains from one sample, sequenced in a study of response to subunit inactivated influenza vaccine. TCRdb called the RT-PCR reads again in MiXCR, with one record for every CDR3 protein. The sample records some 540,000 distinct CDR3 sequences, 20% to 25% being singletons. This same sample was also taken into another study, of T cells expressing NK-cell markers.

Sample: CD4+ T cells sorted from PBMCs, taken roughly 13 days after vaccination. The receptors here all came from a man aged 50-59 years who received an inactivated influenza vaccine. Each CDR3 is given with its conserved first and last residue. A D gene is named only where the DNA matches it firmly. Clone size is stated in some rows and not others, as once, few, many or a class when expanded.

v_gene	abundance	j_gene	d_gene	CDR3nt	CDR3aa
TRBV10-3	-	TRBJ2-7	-	TGTGCCATCAGTCCCGGGTCCTCCTACGAGCAGTACTTC	CAISPGSSYEQYF
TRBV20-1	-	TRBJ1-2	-	TGCAGTGCTAGAGTTGTAAGGGATGGCTACACCTTC	CSARVVRDGYTF
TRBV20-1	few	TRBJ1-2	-	TGCAGTGCTATAAGTCCTGGGACAACTTATGGCTACACCTTC	CSAISPGTTYGYTF
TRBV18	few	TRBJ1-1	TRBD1	TGTGCCAGCTCACTAGGGACAGGGGGCTACACTGAAGCTTTCTTT	CASSLGTGGYTEAFF
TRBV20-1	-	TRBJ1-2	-	TGCAGTGCTCACCGGGACCGCTACACCTTC	CSAHRDRYTF
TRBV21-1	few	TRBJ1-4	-	TGTGCCAGCAGCAGCACCGGGACAGGGGGCAAATGGGATGAAAAACTGTTTTTT	CASSSTGTGGKWDEKLFF
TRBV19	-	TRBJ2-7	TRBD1	TGTGCCAGTAGTATAAGGACAGGGGGACCCGTCGAGCAGTACTTC	CASSIRTGGPVEQYF
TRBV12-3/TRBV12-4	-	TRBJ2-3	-	TGTGCCAGCAGTTTCCATCCGGGTGTGGTCGCAGATACGCAGTATTTT	CASSFHPGVVADTQYF
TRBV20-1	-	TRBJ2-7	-	TGCAGTGCTGGCCCCATAGAAAGGCAAAGCTCCTACGAGCAGTACTTC	CSAGPIERQSSYEQYF
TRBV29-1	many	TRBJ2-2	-	TGCAGCGTTTACGGGAGAAGTAACACCGGGGAGCTGTTTTTT	CSVYGRSNTGELFF
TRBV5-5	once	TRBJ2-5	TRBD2	TGTGCCAGCAGTTCTAGCGGGGGGACCCAAGAGACCCAGTACTTC	CASSSSGGTQETQYF
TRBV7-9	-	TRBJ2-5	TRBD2	TGTGCCAGCAGCTTAGGCGGGGGACTAGCGAGAAAGGAGACCCAGTACTTC	CASSLGGGLARKETQYF
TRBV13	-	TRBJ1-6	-	TGTGCCATGGGCCCAGGGCCCCGCTGCTGCCTCCACTTT	CAMGPGPRCCLHF
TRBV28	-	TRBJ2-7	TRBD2	TGTGCCAGCACCTCTTTCCCCGGGACTAGCGGAGGAGCCTACGAGCAGTACTTC	CASTSFPGTSGGAYEQYF
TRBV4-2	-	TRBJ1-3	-	TGTGCCAGCAGCCAAGTTCAGGGGTCAGGAAACACCATATATTTT	CASSQVQGSGNTIYF
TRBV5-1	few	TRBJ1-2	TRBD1	TGCGCCAGCAGCTCGGACAGGCTCTATGGCTACACCTTC	CASSSDRLYGYTF
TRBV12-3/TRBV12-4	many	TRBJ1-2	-	TGTGCCAGCAGTTCTAAAGGCTACACCTTC	CASSSKGYTF
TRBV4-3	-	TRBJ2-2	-	TGCGCCAGCAGCCCCCCGGGGCCCGGGGAGCTGTTTTTT	CASSPPGPGELFF
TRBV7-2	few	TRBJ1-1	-	TGTGCCAGCAGCTTAGGGTGGACGGAAAGTTTCTTT	CASSLGWTESFF
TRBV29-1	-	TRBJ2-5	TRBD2	TGCAGCGTTGATGGCGGGGGTAAACAGACCCAGTACTTC	CSVDGGGKQTQYF
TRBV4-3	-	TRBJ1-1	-	TGCGCCAGCAGCCAAGTATCCGCTGGCGATGCTTTCTTT	CASSQVSAGDAFF
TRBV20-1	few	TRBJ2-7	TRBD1	TGCAGTGCTAGAAGGACAGGGATGAGCTCCTACGAGCAGTACTTC	CSARRTGMSSYEQYF
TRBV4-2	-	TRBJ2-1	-	TGTGCCAGCAGCACCTCGACAGTGTACTCCTACAATGAGCAGTTCTTC	CASSTSTVYSYNEQFF
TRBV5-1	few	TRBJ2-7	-	TGCGCCAGCAGCTTGGCCCCGGACATGCCCTACGAGCAGTACTTC	CASSLAPDMPYEQYF
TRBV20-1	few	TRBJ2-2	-	TGCAGTGCTGGCACAATTCAAAGGATCGGGGACCTGTTTTTT	CSAGTIQRIGDLFF
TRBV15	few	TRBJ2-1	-	TGTGCCACCAGCAGAGATATGAGCGGGTTCTCCTACAATGAGCAGTTCTTC	CATSRDMSGFSYNEQFF
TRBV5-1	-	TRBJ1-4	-	TGCGCCAGCAGCTTGAGGACCGCCGAAAAACTGTTTTTT	CASSLRTAEKLFF
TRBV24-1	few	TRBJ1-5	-	TGTGCCACCAGTGATCAGGGGTATCAGCCCCAGCATTTT	CATSDQGYQPQHF
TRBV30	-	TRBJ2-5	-	TGTGCCTGGATCCGTATGGGACATCAAGAGACCCAGTACTTC	CAWIRMGHQETQYF
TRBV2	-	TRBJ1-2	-	TGTGCCAGCAGCGAAACCCGGACGTATACTAACTATGGCTACACCTTC	CASSETRTYTNYGYTF
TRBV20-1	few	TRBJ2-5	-	TGCAGTGCTAGCATTCCAGGAGAGACCCAGTACTTC	CSASIPGETQYF
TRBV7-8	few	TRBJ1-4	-	TGTGCCAGCAGCCACATCAGAGAAGATAATGAAAAACTGTTTTTT	CASSHIREDNEKLFF
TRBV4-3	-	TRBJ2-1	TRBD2	TGCGCCAGCAGCCAAGAAGCGGGGGGGCTGCATGAGCAGTTCTTC	CASSQEAGGLHEQFF
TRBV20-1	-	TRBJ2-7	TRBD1	TGCAGTGCTAGACGAACAGGGGTGGAGCAGTACTTC	CSARRTGVEQYF
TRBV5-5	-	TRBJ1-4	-	TGTGCCAGCAGCTTGCAGGCGGGGGCTTTTGAAAAACTGTTTTTT	CASSLQAGAFEKLFF
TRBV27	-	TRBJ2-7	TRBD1	TGTGCCAGCAGTTTATTTGGGACAGGGGGGTACGAGCAGTACTTC	CASSLFGTGGYEQYF
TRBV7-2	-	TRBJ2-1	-	TGTGCCAGCAGCTTAGGGATGGCCCAGAATGAGCAGTTCTTC	CASSLGMAQNEQFF
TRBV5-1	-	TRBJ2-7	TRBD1	TGCGCCAGCAGCCCGGGGTGGAGGACAGGGAGGCACGAGCAGTACTTC	CASSPGWRTGRHEQYF
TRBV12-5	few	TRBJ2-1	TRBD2	TGTGCTAGTGGTTTGGGTCCGGGACTAGCGGGGACAAGCTCCTACAATGAGCAGTTCTTC	CASGLGPGLAGTSSYNEQFF
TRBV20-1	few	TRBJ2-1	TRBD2	TGCAGTGCTAGGGTAGCGGGGGGAATTTACAATGAGCAGTTCTTC	CSARVAGGIYNEQFF
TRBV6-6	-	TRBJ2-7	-	TGTGCCAGCGGCGGGGCAGGGTTCCACGAGCAGTACTTC	CASGGAGFHEQYF
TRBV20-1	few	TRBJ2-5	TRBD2	TGCAGTGCTGAGGGAATGGGACTAGCGGGAGGTTGGGAGACCCAGTACTTC	CSAEGMGLAGGWETQYF
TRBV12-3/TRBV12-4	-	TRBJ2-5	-	TGTGCCAGCAGTTTCCCCGAAGAGACCCAGTACTTC	CASSFPEETQYF
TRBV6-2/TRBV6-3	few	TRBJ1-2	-	TGTGCCAGCAGTTGGGCAGGACACTATGGCTACACCTTC	CASSWAGHYGYTF
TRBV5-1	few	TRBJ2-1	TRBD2	TGCGCCAGCACTCCACTAGCGGGGAAACACAATGAGCAGTTCTTC	CASTPLAGKHNEQFF
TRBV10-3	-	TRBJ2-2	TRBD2	TGTGCCATCAGTGAGTCCGGCGCGGGGGGATCCACCGGGGAGCTGTTTTTT	CAISESGAGGSTGELFF
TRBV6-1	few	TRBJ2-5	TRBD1	TGTGCCAGCAGAGCGACAGGGATGTACCAAGAGACCCAGTACTTC	CASRATGMYQETQYF
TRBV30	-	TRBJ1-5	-	TGTGCCTGGAGTCCCCCCGGGACCCTAAATCAGCCCCAGCATTTT	CAWSPPGTLNQPQHF
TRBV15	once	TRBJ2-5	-	TGTGCCACCAGCAGACGTACTGTTATGCCCGGCCAAGAGACCCAGTACTTC	CATSRRTVMPGQETQYF
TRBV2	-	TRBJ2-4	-	TGTGCCAGCAGTGAGGGGGCAGGGAGGGGCAAAAACATTCAGTACTTC	CASSEGAGRGKNIQYF
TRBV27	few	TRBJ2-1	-	TGTGCCAGCAAAGTCTCCGAGGACTACCATTACAATGAGCAGTTCTTC	CASKVSEDYHYNEQFF
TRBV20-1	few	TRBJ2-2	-	TGCAGTGCTCCCTTGAGGGCGGGCGACGGGGAGCTGTTTTTT	CSAPLRAGDGELFF
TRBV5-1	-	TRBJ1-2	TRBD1	TGCGCCAGCAGCTTGGCTTCACAGGGGGCTGATGGCTACACCTTC	CASSLASQGADGYTF
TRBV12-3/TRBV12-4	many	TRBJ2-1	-	TGTGCCAGCAGTCTTAGCGGAGCTGAGCAGTTCTTC	CASSLSGAEQFF
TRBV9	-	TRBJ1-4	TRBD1	TGTGCCAGCAGCAAGGGACAGGGGAGGGAAAAACTGTTTTTT	CASSKGQGREKLFF
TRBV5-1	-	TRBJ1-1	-	TGCGCCAGCAGCTTGTCCACGGACACTGAAGCTTTCTTT	CASSLSTDTEAFF
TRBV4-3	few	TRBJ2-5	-	TGCGCCAGCAGCCAAGAGTTACAGGGACGGGAGACCCAGTACTTC	CASSQELQGRETQYF
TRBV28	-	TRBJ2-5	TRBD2	TGTGCCCACCAGCGGGAGGGTGAAGAGACCCAGTACTTC	CAHQREGEETQYF